One and the same sample provided the 28 T cell receptor beta chains below, sequenced in a study of kidney transplant recipient with SARS-CoV-2 infection. From the reads, TCRdb called clonotypes with MiXCR, one entry per CDR3 protein. The sample contains 200,000 to 300,000 distinct CDR3 sequences, 25% to 35% of which appear only once. The sample was a blood sample, taken at baseline and on day 111 from a kidney transplant recipient. These receptors all stem from a male patient between 25 and 39 years old who had COVID-19 and was a kidney transplant recipient. Some T cells may have originated in the graft donor.

This chain uses TRBV5-8 with TRBJ2-5, with D possibly TRBD2 on 7 matching bases. CDR1 SGHTS and CDR2 YDEGEE come from the germline V gene. CDR3 size: 16 residues. The V end lost 4 bases, the J end lost 1 base, and 17 bases lay between the germline ends. The CDR3 spells CASSPEGGRRQETQYF. CDR3 DNA: TGTGCCAGCAGCCCGGAGGGGGGGCGCCGCCAAGAGACCCAGTACTTC.

This clonotype was recorded at least ten times. The CDR3 nucleotides read TGTGCCAGCAGCAAGTACAGGGGGCAAGAGCAGTACTTC. Residues: CASSKYRGQEQYF. This sequence joins TRBV6-8 and TRBJ2-7; 9 nucleotides agree with TRBD1. CDR1 is MNHGY and CDR2 is SAAAGT in the germline V gene. J gave up 7 bases and V 6 bases, and 7 bases lay outside the gene matches. The length of the CDR3 is 13 residues.

At least ten counts were recorded for this clonotype. The chain uses TRBV6-5 and TRBJ1-2; D is unresolved. The CDR3 spans 17 residues. Germline values: CDR1 MNHEY, CDR2 SVGAGI. V was cut by 5 bases and J by 4 bases, with 23 bases left in between. The CDR3 region has the DNA TGTGCCAGCAGTAAGAGAGCGGAATGTAGAAAGACCTATGGCTACACCTTC. Amino acid sequence: CASSKRAECRKTYGYTF.

About this clonotype itself: This may come from a read error, since a much larger clone is one base off. This rearrangement joins TRBV7-7 to TRBJ1-2; D is unresolved. Trimming removed 5 bases from V and 4 bases from J, with 23 bases in between. The CDR3 loop spans 17 amino acids. The germline V gene encodes CDR1 SSHAT and CDR2 FNYEAQ (reference sequence). The CDR3 DNA sequence: TGTGCCAGCAGCAGGTACGCTAAGTGCCGAAAGACCTATGGCTACACCTTC. The encoded protein is CASSRYAKCRKTYGYTF. Full variable domain (remainder filled in from reference TRBV7-7 and TRBJ1-2): GAGVSQSPRYKVTKRGQDVTLRCDPISSHATLYWYQQALGQGPEFLTYFNYEAQPDKSGLPSDRFSAERPEGSISTLTIQRTEQRDSAMYRCASSRYAKCRKTYGYTFGSGTRLTVV.

V and J are TRBV11-2 and TRBJ2-3; weak D call: TRBD2 (6 bases). Germline V CDR1 and CDR2: SGHAT, FQNNGV. The CDR3 runs 16 residues. Trimming pared 1 base from V and 5 bases from J, leaving 16 bases between. The CDR3 here is CASSLGVGLGGDTQYF. The CDR3 coding sequence is TGTGCCAGCAGCTTAGGGGTGGGGTTGGGGGGAGATACGCAGTATTTT.

As regards this clonotype: The CDR3 does not close with the conserved phenylalanine or tryptophan, likely indicating a read error. The chain has TRBV30 and TRBJ2-7, with D perhaps matching TRBD2 (5 bases). V shed 1 base and J shed 1 base, with 20 bases lying between them. From germline, CDR1 is GTSNPN and CDR2 SVGIG (reference sequence). CDR3 size: 17 residues. The DNA of the CDR3 is TGTGCCTGGAGTGGACTTAAGGGAACTAGAGATTCCTACGAGCAGTACCTC. Translated: CAWSGLKGTRDSYEQYL.

There are many counts of this clonotype. The rearrangement uses TRBV6-1 and TRBJ1-2; TRBD1 might be the D (6 bases). The ends were cut back, 5 bases at V and 4 bases at J, with 23 bases in the middle. Germline V gene data show CDR1 as MNHNS and CDR2 as SASEGT. The CDR3 contains 17 residues. This chain's CDR3 is CASSLNRECRKTYGYTF. CDR3 sequence (DNA): TGTGCCAGCAGTCTTAACAGGGAATGTAGAAAGACCTATGGCTACACCTTC.

This clonotype was recorded many times. This rearrangement joins TRBV24-1 to TRBJ1-2; D gene unclear. The V end lost 6 bases, the J end lost 4 bases, and 23 bases lay between the germline ends. Per the germline V gene, CDR1 is KGHDR and CDR2 is SFDVKD. The length of the CDR3 is 17 residues. The CDR3 nucleotides are TGTGCCACCAGTATTGGCTCTAGTACCAGAAAGACCTATGGCTACACCTTC. This gives the protein CATSIGSSTRKTYGYTF.

This clonotype was seen many times. The genes are TRBV5-1 and TRBJ2-7; D call uncertain. Germline CDR1 SGHRS, CDR2 YFSETQ. The V end lost 4 bases, the J end lost 5 bases, and 16 bases lay between the germline ends. The CDR3 length is 14 residues. In nucleotides, the CDR3 is TGCGCCAGCAGCCCCGGACCCCAGAGCGACGAGCAGTACTTC. Translation gives CASSPGPQSDEQYF.

This clonotype was seen only once. Likely a read error: the CDR3 ends without its conserved phenylalanine or tryptophan. The chain links TRBV7-6 to TRBJ1-5; possible D gene TRBD1, 6 bases. Germline V CDR1 and CDR2: SGHVS, FNYEAQ. CDR3 length equals 15 residues. CDR3 coding DNA: TGTGCCAGCAGCTCCGCGACGGGGGGCAAGCAGCCCCAGCATTGT. Translation gives CASSSATGGKQPQHC.

This clonotype was seen a handful of times. V is TRBV12-3 or TRBV12-4 and J is TRBJ2-3; 13 bases are a match to TRBD2. The J segment lost 1 base and the V segment lost 4 bases, leaving 5 bases of the junction unmatched. There are 17 residues in the CDR3. This CDR3 reads CASSSWTSGSGTDTQYF. CDR3 DNA: TGTGCCAGCAGTTCGTGGACTAGCGGGAGTGGCACAGATACGCAGTATTTT.

This clonotype was seen at least ten times. The rearrangement uses TRBV10-3 and TRBJ2-7; TRBD1 matches at 7 bases. In germline, CDR1 is ENHRY, CDR2 SYGVKD. The CDR3 consists of 16 residues. V was pared by 2 bases and J by 4 bases, with 11 bases of the junction left unmatched. Here the CDR3 DNA reads TGTGCCATCAGTGAGCGACAAGACAGGGATCCTTACGAGCAGTACTTC. Protein: CAISERQDRDPYEQYF.

The chain couples TRBV21-1 to TRBJ2-1; the table's D call, TRBD1, was not checked against the DNA. TRBV21-1 is marked as a pseudogene. The CDR3 runs 18 residues. The DNA of the CDR3 is TGTGCCAGCAGCAAAGGGCGCAGGGGGTACAGCTCCTACAATGAGCAGTTCTTC. The encoded protein is CASSKGRRGYSSYNEQFF.

The sample holds one count of this clonotype. A much larger clone lies one base from this, so it may be a read error. The gene calls are TRBV11-2 and TRBJ1-2; D gene unclear. The CDR3 covers 17 residues. Germline V lookup: CDR1 SGHAT, CDR2 FQNNGV. The CDR3 reads CDSSCLGTSRKTYGYTF. In nucleotides, the CDR3 is TGTGACAGCAGCTGCTTGGGAACAAGCAGAAAGACCTATGGCTACACCTTC.

Ten or more counts support this clonotype. This chain connects TRBV5-6 to TRBJ1-5, with TRBD1 as a possible D gene (5 bases). Trimming shortened V by 3 bases and J by 0 bases, and 7 bases separated the two germline ends. CDR3 length: 14 amino acids. Per the germline V gene, CDR1 is SGHDT and CDR2 is YYEEEE. The DNA for the CDR3 is TGTGCCAGCAGCTGGGGGGATAGCAATCAGCCCCAGCATTTT. Protein product: CASSWGDSNQPQHF.

This clonotype was observed at least ten times. The J gene is TRBJ2-5, the V gene TRBV2; TRBD2 matches 9 bases. J gave up 1 base and V 3 bases, and 6 bases lay outside the gene matches. Germline V lookup: CDR1 SNHLY, CDR2 FYNNEI. CDR3 length equals 16 residues. This chain's CDR3 is CASSDQTSGPQETQYF. Here the CDR3 DNA reads TGTGCCAGCAGTGACCAGACTAGCGGCCCCCAAGAGACCCAGTACTTC.

V gene TRBV7-3 combines with J gene TRBJ1-2; D not certain. The length of the CDR3 is 17 residues. Trimming took 5 bases from V and 4 from J, leaving 23 bases between them. The germline V gene has CDR1 SGHTA and CDR2 FQGTGA. DNA of the CDR3: TGTGCCAGCAGCAGTGTATTAGACGCTTGGAAGACCTATGGCTACACCTTC. It specifies CASSSVLDAWKTYGYTF.

The chain has TRBV7-3 and TRBJ2-1, with 7 positions matching TRBD2. The ends lost 1 base at V and 5 bases at J; junction bases unmatched: 2. This CDR3 spans 14 amino acids. Germline CDR1 and CDR2: SGHTA and FQGTGA. CDR3 residues: CASSLMGGDNEQFF. Here the CDR3 DNA reads TGTGCCAGCAGCTTAATGGGGGGGGACAATGAGCAGTTCTTC.

This clonotype was detected many times. This chain joins TRBV30 and TRBJ1-2; D not resolved. The CDR3 spans 16 residues. Looked up from germline, CDR1 is GTSNPN and CDR2 is SVGIG (reference sequence). V lost 5 bases and J lost 4, with 23 bases in between. As DNA, the CDR3 is TGTGCCTGGGGTTTGAGGCGTTATAGAAAGACCTATGGCTACACCTTC. It encodes CAWGLRRYRKTYGYTF.

This clonotype was picked up many times. The chain joins TRBV21-1 to TRBJ2-3. TRBV21-1 is reported as a pseudogene. The CDR3 extends over 17 amino acids. The DNA for the CDR3 is TGTGCCAGCAGGCGTCAATTAGCTACAGTCATGCAAGATACGCAGTATTTT. This sequence encodes CASRRQLATVMQDTQYF.

In this sample, this clonotype turned up many times. V and J are TRBV21-1 and TRBJ2-1; TRBD2 is the table's D call, not checked against the DNA. TRBV21-1 is flagged as a pseudogene. CDR3 size: 14 residues. The CDR3 DNA sequence: TGTGCCAGCAGAAGGCGGGAGGGCCTCAATGAGCAGTTCTTC. Amino acids: CASRRREGLNEQFF.

This clonotype occurred a few times. The genes are TRBV4-3 and TRBJ2-1; D might be TRBD1 (6 bases). From germline, CDR1 is LGHNA and CDR2 YSLEER. This CDR3 comprises 14 residues. Trimming pared 1 base from V and 8 bases from J, leaving 12 bases between. The CDR3 region has the DNA TGCGCCAGCAGCCAAGGCCTACAGGGTTATGAGCAGTTCTTC. Encoded protein: CASSQGLQGYEQFF.

This clonotype was observed once. A read error is possible here, since a much larger clone lies one base away. V and J are TRBV12-3 or TRBV12-4 and TRBJ2-5; D is undetermined. This CDR3 has 16 amino acids. This CDR3 reads CTSSLGASWAQETQYF. The DNA for the CDR3 is TGTACCAGCAGTTTAGGTGCTAGTTGGGCCCAAGAGACCCAGTACTTC.

The V call is TRBV3-1, the J call TRBJ1-2; 7 nucleotides align to TRBD1. Germline assignment: CDR1 LGHDT and CDR2 YNNKEL (reference sequence). The J segment lost 2 bases and the V segment lost 10 bases, leaving 10 bases of the junction unmatched. The length of the CDR3 is 14 residues. The CDR3 here is CANSQGVLNYGYTF. CDR3 sequence (DNA): TGTGCCAACAGTCAGGGGGTCCTAAACTATGGCTACACCTTC.

This clonotype was seen at least ten times. The V and J genes are TRBV25-1 and TRBJ1-2; possible D gene TRBD1, 5 bases. Trimming stripped 0 bases from V and 5 bases from J, with 16 bases between. The germline V gene has CDR1 MGHDK and CDR2 SYGVNS. The CDR3 is 16 amino acids. In DNA, the CDR3 is TGTGCCAGCAGTGAATATGCCTCCGGGACGGAGTATGGCTACACCTTC. It specifies CASSEYASGTEYGYTF.

A note on this clonotype: This may stem from a read error, because a much larger clone lies one nucleotide away. This chain uses TRBV3-1 with TRBJ2-7; unclear D gene. Near its end, the DNA agrees better with TRBJ2-5, so the J call may be wrong. This CDR3 spans 17 amino acids. Germline V gene lookup returns CDR1 LGHDT and CDR2 YNNKEL (reference sequence). The CDR3, as DNA: TGTGCCAGCAGCGTCGGTTATCCCATTTCTTTCTCTGGGACCCAGTACTTC. It yields the protein CASSVGYPISFSGTQYF.

To note about this clonotype: Since a much larger clone is just one base distant, this may be a read error. V usage is TRBV6-5 and J usage is TRBJ1-1; weak D call: TRBD1 (5 bases). The germline V gene has CDR1 MNHEY and CDR2 SVGAGI. The CDR3 consists of 16 residues. Trimming shortened V by 2 bases and J by 5 bases, and 18 bases separated the two germline ends. The CDR3 coding sequence is TGTGCCAGCAGTTACGAACCGGGGCCCCTTCGAACTGAAGCTTTCTTT. Residues: CASSYEPGPLRTEAFF.

In this sample, this clonotype turned up a few times. This chain links TRBV20-1 with TRBJ2-5; a weak D match, TRBD2 (6 bases). CDR1 DFQATT and CDR2 SNEGSKA come from the germline V gene (reference sequence). This CDR3 region has 12 residues. Trimming shortened V by 3 bases and J by 3 bases, and 8 bases separated the two germline ends. CDR3 bases: TGCAGTGCTAGTTGGGGGGAAGAGACCCAGTACTTC. Its protein product is CSASWGEETQYF.